These 29 T cell receptor beta chains were all obtained from the same sample, sequenced in a study of CD8+ T cells in alopecia areata. The treatment was: oral pan-JAK inhibitor, 5-10 mg twice daily. After isolation, RNA underwent reverse transcription to generate cDNA as the sequencing template. Assay used: immunoSEQ multiplex PCR; TCRdb lists only in-frame clones, some missing. The repertoire holds hundreds of thousands of clones, with less than 45% as singletons. The sample in question was CD4+ T cells sorted from blood, obtained at roughly week 30, from a patient treated with tofacitinib. The receptors shown here come from a human donor with alopecia areata.

This clone showed up just a few times. The chain combines TRBV11-3 with TRBJ1-1, with no clear D. The CDR3 extends over 13 amino acids. Trimming stripped 2 bases from V and 0 bases from J, with 4 bases between. From germline, CDR1 is SGHNT and CDR2 YENEEA. CDR3 coding DNA: TGTGCCAGCAGCTTACAGTTGAACACTGAAGCTTTCTTT. This translates into CASSLQLNTEAFF.

This rearrangement joins TRBV29-1 to TRBJ1-1; tentative D call: TRBD1 (5 bases). V gave up 0 bases and J gave up 0 bases, with 14 bases separating them. The CDR3 has 16 residues. In germline, CDR1 is SQVTM, CDR2 ANQGSEA. In nucleotides, the CDR3 is TGCAGCGTTGAAGATCTGGCAGGGTGGTTGAACACTGAAGCTTTCTTT. Its protein is CSVEDLAGWLNTEAFF. The whole variable domain, filled in from reference TRBV29-1 and TRBJ1-1, reads SAVISQKPSRDICQRGTSLTIQCQVDSQVTMMFWYRQQPGQSLTLIATANQGSEATYESGFVIDKFPISRPNLTFSTLTVSNMSPEDSSIYLCSVEDLAGWLNTEAFFGQGTRLTVV.

This clone was counted between two and nine times. The chain has TRBV10-3 and TRBJ2-7; 7 positions agree with TRBD1. Looked up from germline, CDR1 is ENHRY and CDR2 is SYGVKD. Unmatched junction bases numbered 7, after V lost 8 bases and J lost 0 bases. The CDR3 has 14 amino acids. The DNA of the CDR3 is TGTGCCATCGGGGGACAGCCGAGCTCCTACGAGCAGTACTTC. This encodes CAIGGQPSSYEQYF.

The genes are TRBV28 and TRBJ2-6; D is unresolved. The V gene lost 4 bases and the J gene lost 0 bases, with 16 bases spanning the gap. Germline CDR1 reads MDHEN; CDR2 reads SYDVKM. The CDR3 runs 18 residues. The CDR3 DNA reads TGTGCCAGCAGTTCCCGAAGGGCATACAGCTCTGGGGCCAACGTCCTGACTTTC. This translates into CASSSRRAYSSGANVLTF.

V is TRBV5-4 and J is TRBJ2-1, with D hard to call. CDR3 length: 14 amino acids. The V end was cut by 4 bases, the J end by 0 bases, with 8 bases between. Germline CDR1 is SGHNT and CDR2 is YYREEE (reference sequence). For the CDR3, the DNA is TGTGCCAGCAGCCGCTCCAGCTCCTACAATGAGCAGTTCTTC. It codes for CASSRSSSYNEQFF.

This clone has a handful of counts. The rearrangement uses TRBV4-2 and TRBJ1-2; 10 bases agree with TRBD1. This CDR3 contains 15 residues. The trim removed 1 base at V and 8 bases at J, leaving 7 bases unmatched. Germline V gene lookup returns CDR1 LGHNA and CDR2 YNFKEQ. The CDR3 DNA reads TGTGCCAGCAGCCAAGTTGGGACAGGGGCAGGAGGCTACACCTTC. This sequence encodes CASSQVGTGAGGYTF.

The chain combines TRBV30 with TRBJ1-1; D ambiguous. The CDR3 is 11 amino acids. The V and J ends lost 2 bases and 9 bases respectively, with 10 bases between them. Germline CDR1 GTSNPN, CDR2 SVGIG (reference sequence). The CDR3 loop reads CAWSFRSQAFF. The CDR3 region has the DNA TGTGCCTGGAGTTTCAGGAGCCAAGCTTTCTTT.

The chain carries TRBV5-1 and TRBJ2-3; D is unclear. The CDR3 contains 8 residues. Per germline, CDR1 SGHRS and CDR2 YFSETQ. CDR3 bases: TGCGCTACAGATACGCAGTATTTT. This encodes CATDTQYF.

This chain connects TRBV5-1 to TRBJ2-7; TRBD1 agrees at 9 bases. The ends lost 2 bases at V and 1 base at J; junction bases unmatched: 4. CDR3 size: 15 residues. Germline V gene lookup returns CDR1 SGHRS and CDR2 YFSETQ. CDR3 in amino acids: CASSFTGGESYEQYF. CDR3 DNA sequence: TGCGCCAGCAGCTTTACAGGGGGCGAGTCCTACGAGCAGTACTTC.

The chain employs TRBV25-1 and TRBJ1-3; tentatively, D is TRBD1 (5 bases). The CDR3 has 15 amino acids. Germline loops: CDR1 MGHDK, CDR2 SYGVNS. Trimming removed 3 bases at V and 0 bases at J, with 9 bases between. Here the CDR3 DNA reads TGTGCCAGCAGTGATCGGGGGATCTCTGGAAACACCATATATTTT. Translation: CASSDRGISGNTIYF. Full variable domain (outside the CDR3, taken from reference TRBV25-1 and TRBJ1-3): EADIYQTPRYLVIGTGKKITLECSQTMGHDKMYWYQQDPGMELHLIHYSYGVNSTEKGDLSSESTVSRIRTEHFPLTLESARPSHTSQYLCASSDRGISGNTIYFGEGSWLTVV.

This clone was detected only a few times. The chain has TRBV10-3 and TRBJ1-2; the match to TRBD1 covers 8 bases. V lost 6 bases and J lost 6; bases outside the gene matches: 6. The CDR3 has 13 amino acids. Germline CDR1 is ENHRY and CDR2 is SYGVKD. The CDR3 loop reads CAIRTQGVHGYTF. Written as DNA, the CDR3 is TGTGCCATCAGGACACAGGGGGTGCATGGCTACACCTTC.

This sequence joins TRBV7-8 and TRBJ1-5; 8 bases line up with TRBD1. V lost 8 bases and J lost 0; bases outside the gene matches: 9. Per germline, CDR1 SGHVS and CDR2 FQNEAQ. The CDR3 is made up of 16 amino acids. In nucleotides, the CDR3 is TGTGCCAGCGGGGTAGCCGGGACAGGTAGCAATCAGCCCCAGCATTTT. Amino acid sequence: CASGVAGTGSNQPQHF.

This clone has a handful of counts. The chain links TRBV29-1 to TRBJ1-5, with a weak D call TRBD1 (5 bases). Germline CDR1 is SQVTM and CDR2 is ANQGSEA. The CDR3 totals 13 residues. V lost 4 bases to trimming and J lost 5 bases, with 12 bases between them. CDR3: CSVVLGGDQPQHF. The CDR3 DNA follows: TGCAGCGTTGTGCTAGGAGGGGATCAGCCCCAGCATTTT.

This clone has ten or more counts. The chain combines TRBV7-2 with TRBJ2-7, with 9 positions matching TRBD2. The ends lost 1 base at V and 2 bases at J; junction bases unmatched: 0. Germline V gives CDR1 SGHTA, CDR2 FQGNSA. CDR3 length equals 14 residues. This CDR3 reads CASSLGGGAYEQYF. CDR3 nucleotides: TGTGCCAGCAGCTTAGGCGGGGGGGCCTACGAGCAGTACTTC.

This clone was counted a few times. The V call is TRBV7-9, the J call TRBJ2-3, with D maybe TRBD2 (6 bases). Germline-derived CDR1 and CDR2 are SEHNR and FQNEAQ (reference sequence). Trimming took off 5 bases at V and 1 base at J, with 13 bases between the two ends. This CDR3 region has 15 residues. The CDR3 is CASSRTGVRTDTQYF. CDR3 nucleotide sequence: TGTGCCAGCAGCCGAACGGGGGTACGCACAGATACGCAGTATTTT.

A few counts support this clone. The rearrangement joins TRBV7-9 to TRBJ1-1; D is ambiguous. CDR1 and CDR2 (germline): SEHNR, FQNEAQ (reference sequence). Deletions cut 1 base from V and 4 bases from J, with 7 bases between. The CDR3 consists of 13 residues. CDR3 sequence reads: CASSLVHGTEAFF. CDR3 in DNA: TGTGCCAGCAGCTTAGTACACGGCACTGAAGCTTTCTTT.

The rearrangement links TRBV19 to TRBJ1-5; D is possibly TRBD1 (6 bases). Trimming left V 6 bases short and J 1 base short, with 16 bases between. This CDR3 spans 16 amino acids. Germline V gene data show CDR1 as LNHDA and CDR2 as SQIVND (reference sequence). The CDR3 region has the DNA TGTGCCAGTAGGACCACTACGACAGGAAGCAATCAGCCCCAGCATTTT. This codes for CASRTTTTGSNQPQHF.

There are a few counts of this clone. The genes are TRBV9 and TRBJ1-1; D not certain. Trimming took off 2 bases at V and 1 base at J, with 9 bases between the two ends. The CDR3 is 14 amino acids. Germline CDR1 reads SGDLS; CDR2 reads YYNGEE. CDR3 protein: CASSVLHGNTEAFF. The DNA for the CDR3 is TGTGCCAGCAGCGTGCTACATGGGAACACTGAAGCTTTCTTT. The full variable domain, completed using reference TRBV9 and TRBJ1-1, is DSGVTQTPKHLITATGQRVTLRCSPRSGDLSVYWYQQSLDQGLQFLIQYYNGEERAKGNILERFSAQQFPDLHSELNLSSLELGDSALYFCASSVLHGNTEAFFGQGTRLTVV.

The genes are TRBV6-5 and TRBJ2-1; tentative D call: TRBD2 (5 bases). V was pared by 1 base and J by 3 bases, with 13 bases between. The CDR3 spans 16 residues. Germline values: CDR1 MNHEY, CDR2 SVGAGI. CDR3 sequence: CASSYLGLANYNEQFF. For the CDR3, the DNA is TGTGCCAGCAGTTACTTAGGTCTAGCAAACTACAATGAGCAGTTCTTC.

This chain joins TRBV29-1 and TRBJ1-5; D call uncertain. Germline V gene sequence: CDR1 SQVTM, CDR2 ANQGSEA. The CDR3 runs to 13 residues. Trimming took 7 bases from V and 6 from J, leaving 16 bases between them. In nucleotides, the CDR3 is TGCAGCGCTACCACCTCTACGAGTCAGCCCCAGCATTTT. Its protein is CSATTSTSQPQHF.

As regards this clone: Other DNA sequences in this specimen translate into the identical CDR3. The chain combines TRBV18 with TRBJ1-1; D remains unclear. The V and J ends lost 6 bases and 5 bases respectively, with 10 bases between them. CDR1 and CDR2 from the germline V gene are KGHSH and LQKENI. This CDR3 has 12 amino acids. The CDR3 DNA sequence: TGTGCCAGCTCCCGAGAGGGAACTGAAGCTTTCTTT. It specifies CASSREGTEAFF.

The chain employs TRBV27 and TRBJ1-4; 7 nucleotides agree with TRBD1. The CDR3 contains 13 residues. CDR1 is MNHEY, CDR2 SMNVEV, per germline (reference sequence). The V and J ends lost 7 bases and 6 bases, in that order; junction bases with no gene match: 5. The CDR3 region has the DNA TGTGCCAGCATGAGGGGGCGGTATGAAAAACTGTTTTTT. This translates into CASMRGRYEKLFF.

This clone was counted between two and nine times. The CDR3 coding sequence is TGTGCCAGCAGTTTACGGGCCAGCTACGAGCAGTACTTC. This sequence encodes CASSLRASYEQYF. V is TRBV27 and J is TRBJ2-7; D is uncertain. In germline, CDR1 is MNHEY, CDR2 SMNVEV (reference sequence). Trimming took 2 bases from V and 3 from J, leaving 8 bases between them. The CDR3 is made up of 13 amino acids.

The chain is built from TRBV6-5 and TRBJ2-7; 7 bases agree with TRBD1. The V segment lost 8 bases and the J segment 1 base; nucleotides outside the gene matches: 11. Germline V gene sequence: CDR1 MNHEY, CDR2 SVGAGI. This CDR3 spans 15 amino acids. The CDR3, as DNA: TGTGCCAGCGTATCCTGGGGACAGCGTTCCTACGAGCAGTACTTC. The encoded protein is CASVSWGQRSYEQYF.

This rearrangement joins TRBV12-5 to TRBJ1-1; D is possibly TRBD1 (6 bases). The CDR3 contains 14 residues. The germline V and J ends were trimmed by 7 bases and 3 bases, with 15 bases remaining between them. CDR1 and CDR2 (germline): LGHNT, FRNRAP. CDR3 amino acids: CASARDTYHTEAFF. CDR3 DNA: TGTGCTAGTGCCAGGGACACCTACCACACTGAAGCTTTCTTT.

The chain has TRBV2 and TRBJ2-3; 7 positions match TRBD2. V was clipped by 7 bases and J by 0 bases; unmatched bases: 7. There are 15 residues in the CDR3. Germline CDR1 SNHLY, CDR2 FYNNEI. The CDR3 DNA is TGTGCCAGCATGAGGGAGGGGATTAGCACAGATACGCAGTATTTT. Its protein is CASMREGISTDTQYF. The whole variable domain, filled in from reference TRBV2 and TRBJ2-3, reads EPEVTQTPSHQVTQMGQEVILRCVPISNHLYFYWYRQILGQKVEFLVSFYNNEISEKSEIFDDQFSVERPDGSNFTLKIRSTKLEDSAMYFCASMREGISTDTQYFGPGTRLTVL.

This chain links TRBV18 with TRBJ2-7; 11 bases match TRBD1. Per germline, CDR1 KGHSH and CDR2 LQKENI. J gave up 3 bases and V 4 bases, and 5 bases lay outside the gene matches. The CDR3 covers 15 residues. The CDR3 spells CASSRSGTGGYEQYF. CDR3 DNA sequence: TGTGCCAGCTCACGTTCCGGGACAGGGGGCTACGAGCAGTACTTC.

This clone was observed a handful of times. The chain has TRBV30 and TRBJ2-3, with D hard to call. This CDR3 contains 12 residues. Germline V lookup: CDR1 GTSNPN, CDR2 SVGIG (reference sequence). V lost 7 bases and J lost 1, with 9 bases in between. The CDR3 sequence is CAYGLGTDTQYF. DNA for the CDR3: TGTGCCTACGGTTTGGGCACAGATACGCAGTATTTT.

The chain carries TRBV7-6 and TRBJ2-1, with 11 bases matching TRBD2. Germline-derived CDR1 and CDR2 are SGHVS and FNYEAQ. The CDR3 length is 18 residues. V shed 2 bases, J shed 9 bases, and the junction held 15 bases outside the gene matches. The CDR3 DNA is TGTGCCAGCAGCTTAATCCTCTTAGCGGGGGGGCAGGCGTTTGAGCAGTTCTTC. Translated: CASSLILLAGGQAFEQFF. The full variable domain, with the rest looked up from reference TRBV7-6 and TRBJ2-1, is GAGVSQSPRYKVTKRGQDVALRCDPISGHVSLYWYRQALGQGPEFLTYFNYEAQQDKSGLPNDRFSAERPEGSISTLTIQRTEQRDSAMYRCASSLILLAGGQAFEQFFGPGTRLTVL.